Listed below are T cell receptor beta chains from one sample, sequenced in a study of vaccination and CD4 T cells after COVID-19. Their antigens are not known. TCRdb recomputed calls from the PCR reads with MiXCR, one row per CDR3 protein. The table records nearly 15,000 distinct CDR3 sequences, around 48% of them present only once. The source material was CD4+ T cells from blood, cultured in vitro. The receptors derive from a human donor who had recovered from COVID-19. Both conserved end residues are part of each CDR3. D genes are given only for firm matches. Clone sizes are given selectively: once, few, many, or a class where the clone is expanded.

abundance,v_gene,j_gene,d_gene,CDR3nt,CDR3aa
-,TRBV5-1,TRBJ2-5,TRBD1,TGCGCCAGCAGCTTGAGAGGACAGGGGAATCAAGAGACCCAGTACTTC,CASSLRGQGNQETQYF
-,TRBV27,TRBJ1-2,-,TGTGCCAGCAGTTTATCGACAGGAAGGGGTATCTATGGCTACACCTTC,CASSLSTGRGIYGYTF
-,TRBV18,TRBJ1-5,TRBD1,TGTGCCAGCTCACCACCGGGACAGGGGGGCAATCAGCCCCAGCATTTT,CASSPPGQGGNQPQHF
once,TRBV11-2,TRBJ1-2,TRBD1,TGTGCCAGCAGCCCAGACAGGGCGTATGGCTACACCTTC,CASSPDRAYGYTF
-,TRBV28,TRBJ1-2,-,TGTGCCAGCAGTTCCCGACAGTCTAGCAACTATGGCTACACCTTC,CASSSRQSSNYGYTF
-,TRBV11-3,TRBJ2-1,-,TGTGCCAGCAGCTTCAGGGCGGGGATCTCCTACAATGAGCAGTTCTTC,CASSFRAGISYNEQFF
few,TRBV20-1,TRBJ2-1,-,TGCAGTGCTCCCCGGGACTCAATCAATGAGCAGTTCTTC,CSAPRDSINEQFF
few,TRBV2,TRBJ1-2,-,TGTGCCAGCAGTTACGGAGGGCCCAACTATGGCTACACCTTC,CASSYGGPNYGYTF
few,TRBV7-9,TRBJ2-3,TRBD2,TGTGCCAGCAGCTGGGGGGGGAGCACAGATACGCAGTATTTT,CASSWGGSTDTQYF
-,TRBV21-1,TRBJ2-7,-,TGTGCCAGCAGCACAACCGGGACAGGGGGCGGGAGATCCTACGAGCAGTACTTC,CASSTTGTGGGRSYEQYF
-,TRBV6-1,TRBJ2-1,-,TGTGCCAGCAGTCCCCGGGACAACTCCTACAATGAGCAGTTCTTC,CASSPRDNSYNEQFF
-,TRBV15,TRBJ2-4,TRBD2,TGTGCCACCAGCAGAGATCTGTCTAGCGGGACCAAAAACATTCAGTACTTC,CATSRDLSSGTKNIQYF
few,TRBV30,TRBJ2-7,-,TGTGCCTGGAGTTCCGGGACACTGTTGCTCGAGCAGTACTTC,CAWSSGTLLLEQYF
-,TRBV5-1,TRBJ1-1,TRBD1,TGCGCCAGCAGCTGGGACAGGGACACTGAAGCTTTCTTT,CASSWDRDTEAFF
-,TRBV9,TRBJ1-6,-,TGTGCCAGCAGCGGCGACAGGAGAGATTCACCCCTCCACTTT,CASSGDRRDSPLHF
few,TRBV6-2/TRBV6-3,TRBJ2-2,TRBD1,TGTGCCAGCAGCCAAGACAGGGGGCAGAACACCGGGGAGCTGTTTTTT,CASSQDRGQNTGELFF
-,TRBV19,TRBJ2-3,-,TGTGCCAGTAGTATACAGACGAACACAGATACGCAGTATTTT,CASSIQTNTDTQYF
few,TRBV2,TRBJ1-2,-,TGTGCCAGCAGTGAGGGGACTAACTATGGCTACACCTTC,CASSEGTNYGYTF
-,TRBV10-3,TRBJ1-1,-,TGTGCCATCAGTGCGGGGGACACTGAAGCTTTCTTT,CAISAGDTEAFF
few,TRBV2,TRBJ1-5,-,TGTGCCAGCAGTGAGAGGGGTGGGGGGTATCAGCCCCAGCATTTT,CASSERGGGYQPQHF
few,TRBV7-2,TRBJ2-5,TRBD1,TGTGCCAGCCGACAGGGCCAAGAGACCCAGTACTTC,CASRQGQETQYF
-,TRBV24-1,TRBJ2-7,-,TGTGCCACCAGTGGGGGGGACTACGAGCAGTACTTC,CATSGGDYEQYF
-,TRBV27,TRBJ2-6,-,TGTGCCAGCTGGACACTATCCGGGGCCAACGTCCTGACTTTC,CASWTLSGANVLTF
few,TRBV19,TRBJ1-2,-,TGTGCCAGTAGCCCCGGAGCGGCCGGGCGATCCTATGGCTACACCTTC,CASSPGAAGRSYGYTF
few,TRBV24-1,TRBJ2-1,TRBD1,TGTGCCACCAGGGGACAGGGTAGCCTCAATGAGCAGTTCTTC,CATRGQGSLNEQFF
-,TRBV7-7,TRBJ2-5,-,TGTGCTAGCAGTTATCAGGAGTCGCAAGAGACCCAGTACTTC,CASSYQESQETQYF
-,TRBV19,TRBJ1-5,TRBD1,TGTGCCAGTAGGGACAGGTGGACTATTCAGCCCCAGCATTTT,CASRDRWTIQPQHF
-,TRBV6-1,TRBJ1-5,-,TGTGCCAGCGGTAGCAATCAGCCCCAGCATTTT,CASGSNQPQHF
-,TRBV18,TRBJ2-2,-,TGTGCCAGCTCACCAAGACAGATCAACACCGGGGAGCTGTTTTTT,CASSPRQINTGELFF
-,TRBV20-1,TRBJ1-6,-,TGCAGTGCCACCGGGGGGGGTAATTCACCCCTCCACTTT,CSATGGGNSPLHF
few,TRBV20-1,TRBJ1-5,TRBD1,TGCAGTGCTACTCCCGGGACAGGGGGGCAGCCCCAGCATTTT,CSATPGTGGQPQHF
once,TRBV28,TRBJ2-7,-,TGTGCCAGCAGTTTAATGGGCCTCGGCTACGAGCAGTACTTC,CASSLMGLGYEQYF
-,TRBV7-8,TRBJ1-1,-,TGTGCCAGCAGCTTAGGGCGGAACACTGAAGCTTTCTTT,CASSLGRNTEAFF
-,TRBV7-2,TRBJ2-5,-,TGTGCCAGCAGCCTAATGCACTTCCAAGAGACCCAGTACTTC,CASSLMHFQETQYF
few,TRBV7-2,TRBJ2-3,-,TGTGCCAGCAGCCTAGGGAAGAGCACAGATACGCAGTATTTT,CASSLGKSTDTQYF
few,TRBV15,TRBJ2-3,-,TGTGCCACCAGCGGACAGCTTTGGGGGGGAGATACGCAGTATTTT,CATSGQLWGGDTQYF
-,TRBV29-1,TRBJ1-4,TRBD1,TGCAGCGTGGCCCCAGGGGGAACTAATGAAAAACTGTTTTTT,CSVAPGGTNEKLFF
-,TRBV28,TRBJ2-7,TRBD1,TGTGCCAGCAGTCCCCCGGGACAGACTTCCTACGAGCAGTACTTC,CASSPPGQTSYEQYF
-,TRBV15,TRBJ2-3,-,TGTGCCACCAGCAGAGATTGGACGGGTACGCAGTATTTT,CATSRDWTGTQYF
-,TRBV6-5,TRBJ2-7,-,TGTGCCAGCAGTTACGGACTTCGGGACGAGCAGTACTTC,CASSYGLRDEQYF
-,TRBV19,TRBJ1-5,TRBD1,TGTGCCAGTAGTATAGCTGTGGGACAGGTACCCTGGGGGCCCCAGCATTTT,CASSIAVGQVPWGPQHF
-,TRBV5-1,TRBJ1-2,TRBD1,TGCGCCAGCAGCTCATTTACCGGGACAGGGACCCTCGGAGGCTACACCTTC,CASSSFTGTGTLGGYTF
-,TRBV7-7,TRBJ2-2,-,TGTGCTAGCAGCCCCTGGGGCAGGGGCACCGGGGAGCTGTTTTTT,CASSPWGRGTGELFF
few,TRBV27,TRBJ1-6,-,TGTGCCAGCAGTTTAGGGCAGGGGTTAGAAAATTCACCCCTCCACTTT,CASSLGQGLENSPLHF
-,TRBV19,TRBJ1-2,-,TGTGCCAGTATAAGGGACGGTACTAACTATGGCTACACCTTC,CASIRDGTNYGYTF
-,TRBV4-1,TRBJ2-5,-,TGCGCCAGCAGCCGCTGGGGTGGTGTTAGCTCCCGAGAGACCCAGTACTTC,CASSRWGGVSSRETQYF
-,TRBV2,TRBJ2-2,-,TGTGCCAGCAGTGAAGGTCGAGTAGCGATAAACACCGGGGAGCTGTTTTTT,CASSEGRVAINTGELFF